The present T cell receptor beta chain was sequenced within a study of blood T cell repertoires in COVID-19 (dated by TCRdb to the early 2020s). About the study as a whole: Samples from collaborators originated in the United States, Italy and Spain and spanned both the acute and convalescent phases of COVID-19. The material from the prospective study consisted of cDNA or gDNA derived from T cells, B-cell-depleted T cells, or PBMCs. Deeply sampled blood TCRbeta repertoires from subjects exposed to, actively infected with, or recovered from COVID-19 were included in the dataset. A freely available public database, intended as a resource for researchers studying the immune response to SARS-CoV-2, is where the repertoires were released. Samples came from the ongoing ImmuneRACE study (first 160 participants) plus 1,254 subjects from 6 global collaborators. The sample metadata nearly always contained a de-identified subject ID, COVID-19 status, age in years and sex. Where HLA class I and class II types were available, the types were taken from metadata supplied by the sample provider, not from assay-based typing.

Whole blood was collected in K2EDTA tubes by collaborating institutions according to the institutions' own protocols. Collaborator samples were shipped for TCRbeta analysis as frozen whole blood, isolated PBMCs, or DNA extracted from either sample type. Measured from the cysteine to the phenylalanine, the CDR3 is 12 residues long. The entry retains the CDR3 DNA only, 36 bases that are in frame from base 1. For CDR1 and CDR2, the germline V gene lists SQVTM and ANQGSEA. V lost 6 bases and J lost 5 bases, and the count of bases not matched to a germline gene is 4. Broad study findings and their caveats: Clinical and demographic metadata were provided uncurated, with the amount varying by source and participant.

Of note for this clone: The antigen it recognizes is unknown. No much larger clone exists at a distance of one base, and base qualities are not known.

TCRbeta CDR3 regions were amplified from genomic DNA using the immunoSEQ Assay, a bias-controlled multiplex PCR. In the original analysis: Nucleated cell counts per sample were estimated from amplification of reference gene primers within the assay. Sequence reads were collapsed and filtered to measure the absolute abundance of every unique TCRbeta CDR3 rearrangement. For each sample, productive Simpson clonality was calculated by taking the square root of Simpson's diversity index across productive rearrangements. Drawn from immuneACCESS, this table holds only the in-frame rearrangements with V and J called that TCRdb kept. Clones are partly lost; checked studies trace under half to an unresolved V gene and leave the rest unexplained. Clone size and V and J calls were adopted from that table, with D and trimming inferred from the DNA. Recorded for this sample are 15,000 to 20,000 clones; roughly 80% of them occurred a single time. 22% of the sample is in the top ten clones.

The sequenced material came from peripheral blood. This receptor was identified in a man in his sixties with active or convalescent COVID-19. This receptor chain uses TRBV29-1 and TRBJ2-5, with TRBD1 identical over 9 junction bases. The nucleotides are TGCAGCGTCACGACAGGGGGTGAGACCCAGTACTTC. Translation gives CSVTTGGETQYF.